The clone carrying this T cell receptor beta chain was seen once. Germline V gives CDR1 SGHRS, CDR2 YFSETQ. V dropped 4 bases and J dropped 9; count of bases not matched to a gene: 15. There are 16 residues in the CDR3. The table came from immunoSEQ multiplex PCR; TCRdb's copy has only in-frame clones and leaves some out. The repertoire holds fewer than 120,000 clones, with approximately 90% as singletons. The sample originates from a study of blood T cell repertoires in COVID-19. Study summary: Samples representing acute and convalescent COVID-19 were sourced from the United States, Italy and Spain. From T cells, B-cell-depleted T cells, or PBMCs came the material, which was cDNA or gDNA.

The sequenced material came from peripheral blood. The rearrangement joins TRBV5-1 to TRBJ2-1, with 8 bases fitting TRBD2. The receptor comes from a woman between 50 and 59 years old with acute or convalescent COVID-19. CDR3 DNA: TGCGCCAGCAGCCCCGGCATGAGCGGGAGACGGGCTGAGCAGTTCTTC. This translates into CASSPGMSGRRAEQFF.